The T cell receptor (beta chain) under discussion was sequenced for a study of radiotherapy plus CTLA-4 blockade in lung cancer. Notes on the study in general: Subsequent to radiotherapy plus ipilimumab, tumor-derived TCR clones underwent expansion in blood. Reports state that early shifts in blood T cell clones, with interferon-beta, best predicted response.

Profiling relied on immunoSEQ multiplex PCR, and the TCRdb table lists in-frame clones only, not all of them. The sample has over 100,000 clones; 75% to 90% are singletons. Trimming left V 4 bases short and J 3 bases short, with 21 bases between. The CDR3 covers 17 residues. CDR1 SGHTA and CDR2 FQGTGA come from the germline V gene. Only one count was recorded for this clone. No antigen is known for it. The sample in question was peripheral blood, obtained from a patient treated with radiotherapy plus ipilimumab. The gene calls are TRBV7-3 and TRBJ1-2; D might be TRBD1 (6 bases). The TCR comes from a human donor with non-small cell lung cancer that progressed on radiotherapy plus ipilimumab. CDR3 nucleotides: TGTGCCAGCAGCTCGGTGGTTCCCGGGACACCCCACTATGGCTACACCTTC. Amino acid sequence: CASSSVVPGTPHYGYTF.